This TCR beta chain was recovered during a study of blood T cell repertoires in COVID-19. At the level of the study: The analysed material was cDNA or gDNA that came from T cells, B-cell-depleted T cells, or PBMCs.

Methods used by the authors: From reference gene primer amplification, estimates of nucleated cell counts were derived. Measured with immunoSEQ multiplex PCR; TCRdb has only the in-frame clones, and not every one. For V, J and clone size, that table is used; D and trimming come from the DNA. The sample shows 99,000 or so clones, about 85% of them seen only once. The ends were cut back, 1 base at V and 8 bases at J, with 9 bases in the middle. CDR3 size: 13 residues. Germline CDR1 and CDR2: MDHEN and SYDVKM. The sequence came from a man in his forties or fifties with acute or convalescent COVID-19. Sequenced material: peripheral blood. The chain joins TRBV28 to TRBJ1-5, with a possible D match to TRBD1 (5 bases). CDR3 protein: CASSLLGEEPQHF. DNA for the CDR3: TGTGCCAGCAGTTTATTGGGGGAGGAGCCCCAGCATTTT.